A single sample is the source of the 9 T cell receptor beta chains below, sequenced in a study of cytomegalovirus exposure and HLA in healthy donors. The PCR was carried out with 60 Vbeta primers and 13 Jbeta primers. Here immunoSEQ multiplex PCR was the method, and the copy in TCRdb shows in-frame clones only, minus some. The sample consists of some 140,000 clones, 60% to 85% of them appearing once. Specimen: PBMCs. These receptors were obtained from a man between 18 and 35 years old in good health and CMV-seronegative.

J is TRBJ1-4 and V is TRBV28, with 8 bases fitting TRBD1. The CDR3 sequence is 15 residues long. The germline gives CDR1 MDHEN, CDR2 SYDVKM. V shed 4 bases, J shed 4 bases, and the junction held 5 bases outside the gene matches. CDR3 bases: TGTGCCAGCAGTTCTCAGGGGGCAGGTAATGAAAAACTGTTTTTT. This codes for CASSSQGAGNEKLFF.

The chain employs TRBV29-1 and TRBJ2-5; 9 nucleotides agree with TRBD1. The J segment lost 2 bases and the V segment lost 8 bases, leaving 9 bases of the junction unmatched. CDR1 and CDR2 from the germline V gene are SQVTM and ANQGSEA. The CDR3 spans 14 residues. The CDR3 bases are TGCAGCACCTGGACAGGGGAGATTCAAGAGACCCAGTACTTC. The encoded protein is CSTWTGEIQETQYF.

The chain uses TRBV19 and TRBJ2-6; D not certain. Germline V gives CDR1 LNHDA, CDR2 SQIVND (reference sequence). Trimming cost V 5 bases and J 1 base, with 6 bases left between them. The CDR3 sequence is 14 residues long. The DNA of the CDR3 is TGTGCCAGTAGTGAGGCTTCTGGGGCCAACGTCCTGACTTTC. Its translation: CASSEASGANVLTF.

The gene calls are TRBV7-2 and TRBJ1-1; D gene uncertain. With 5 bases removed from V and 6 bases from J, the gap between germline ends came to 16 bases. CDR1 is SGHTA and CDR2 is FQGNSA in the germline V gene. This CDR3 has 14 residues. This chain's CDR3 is CASSPAGRVAEAFF. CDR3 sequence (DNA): TGTGCCAGCAGCCCCGCAGGCCGAGTGGCTGAAGCTTTCTTT.

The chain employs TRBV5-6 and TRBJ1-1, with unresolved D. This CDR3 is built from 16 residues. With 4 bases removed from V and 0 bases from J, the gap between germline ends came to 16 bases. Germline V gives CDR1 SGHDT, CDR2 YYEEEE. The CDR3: CASSPSPTRLNTEAFF. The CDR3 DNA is TGTGCCAGCAGCCCATCCCCAACCCGGTTGAACACTGAAGCTTTCTTT.

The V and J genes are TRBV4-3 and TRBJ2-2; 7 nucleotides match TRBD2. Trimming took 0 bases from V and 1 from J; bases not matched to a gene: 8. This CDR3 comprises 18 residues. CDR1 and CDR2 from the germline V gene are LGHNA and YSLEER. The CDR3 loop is CASSQEYGEGGNTGELFF. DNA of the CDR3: TGCGCCAGCAGCCAAGAATACGGGGAGGGAGGGAACACCGGGGAGCTGTTTTTT.

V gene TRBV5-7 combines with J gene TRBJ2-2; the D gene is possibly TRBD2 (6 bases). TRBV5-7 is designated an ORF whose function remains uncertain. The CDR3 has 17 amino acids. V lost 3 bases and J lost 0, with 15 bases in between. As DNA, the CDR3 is TGTGCCAGCAGCTATGCCGGAGGGGAGGCGAACACCGGGGAGCTGTTTTTT. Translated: CASSYAGGEANTGELFF.

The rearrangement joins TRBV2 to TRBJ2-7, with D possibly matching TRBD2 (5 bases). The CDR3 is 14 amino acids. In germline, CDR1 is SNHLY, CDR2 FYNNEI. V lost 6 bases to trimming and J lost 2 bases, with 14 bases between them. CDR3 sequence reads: CASSALSGTYEQYF. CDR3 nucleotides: TGTGCCAGCAGCGCACTCTCCGGGACCTACGAGCAGTACTTC. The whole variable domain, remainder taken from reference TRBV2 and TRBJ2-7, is EPEVTQTPSHQVTQMGQEVILRCVPISNHLYFYWYRQILGQKVEFLVSFYNNEISEKSEIFDDQFSVERPDGSNFTLKIRSTKLEDSAMYFCASSALSGTYEQYFGPGTRLTVT.

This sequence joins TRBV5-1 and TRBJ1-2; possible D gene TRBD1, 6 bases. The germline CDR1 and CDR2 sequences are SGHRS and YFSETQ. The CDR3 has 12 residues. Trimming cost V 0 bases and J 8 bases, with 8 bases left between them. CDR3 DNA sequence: TGCGCCAGCAGCTTGGACAGGGTAGGCTACACCTTC. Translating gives CASSLDRVGYTF.